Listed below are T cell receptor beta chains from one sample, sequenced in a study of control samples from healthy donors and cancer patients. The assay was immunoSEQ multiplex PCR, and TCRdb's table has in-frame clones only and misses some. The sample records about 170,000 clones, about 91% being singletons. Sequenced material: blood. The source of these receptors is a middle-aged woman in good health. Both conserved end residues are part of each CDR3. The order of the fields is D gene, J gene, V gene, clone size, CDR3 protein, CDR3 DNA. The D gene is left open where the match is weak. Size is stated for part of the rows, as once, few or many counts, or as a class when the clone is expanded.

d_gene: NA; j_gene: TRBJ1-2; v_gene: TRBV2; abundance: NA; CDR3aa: CASNPSAYGYTF; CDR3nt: TGTGCCAGCAATCCATCGGCCTATGGCTACACCTTC
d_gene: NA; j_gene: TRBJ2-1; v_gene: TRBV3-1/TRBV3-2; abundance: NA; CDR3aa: CASSQDQEWVNEQFF; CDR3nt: TGTGCCAGCAGCCAAGATCAGGAGTGGGTCAATGAGCAGTTCTTC
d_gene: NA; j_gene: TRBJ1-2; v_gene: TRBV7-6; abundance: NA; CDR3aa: CASSSSRITGQAGYTF; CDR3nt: TGTGCCAGCAGCTCCAGCCGAATAACAGGGCAGGCTGGCTACACCTTC
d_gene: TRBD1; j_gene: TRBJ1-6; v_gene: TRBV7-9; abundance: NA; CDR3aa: CASSLAGDRGYNSPLHF; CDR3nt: TGTGCCAGCAGCTTAGCGGGAGACAGGGGCTATAATTCACCCCTCCACTTT
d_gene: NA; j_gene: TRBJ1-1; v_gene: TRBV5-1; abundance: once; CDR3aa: CASSRRQNTEAFF; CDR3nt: TGCGCCAGCAGCAGACGACAGAACACTGAAGCTTTCTTT
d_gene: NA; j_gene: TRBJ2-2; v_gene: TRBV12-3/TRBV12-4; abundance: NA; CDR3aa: CASSFRTGELFF; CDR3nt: TGTGCCAGCAGTTTTAGGACCGGGGAGCTGTTTTTT
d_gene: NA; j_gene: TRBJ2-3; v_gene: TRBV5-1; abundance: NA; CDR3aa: CASSSQGMDTQYF; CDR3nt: TGCGCCAGCAGCTCGCAGGGAATGGATACGCAGTATTTT
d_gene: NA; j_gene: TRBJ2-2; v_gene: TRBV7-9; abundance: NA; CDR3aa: CASSLYGVGTGELFF; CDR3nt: TGTGCCAGCAGCTTATACGGGGTAGGCACCGGGGAGCTGTTTTTT
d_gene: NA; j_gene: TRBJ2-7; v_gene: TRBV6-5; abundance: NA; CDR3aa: CASSSMTEEQYF; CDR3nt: TGTGCCAGCAGTTCGATGACGGAGGAGCAGTACTTC
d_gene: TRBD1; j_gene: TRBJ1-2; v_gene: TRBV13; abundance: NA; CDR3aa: CASSFISGTGGHTF; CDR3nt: TGTGCCAGCAGCTTCATCTCCGGGACAGGGGGTCACACCTTC
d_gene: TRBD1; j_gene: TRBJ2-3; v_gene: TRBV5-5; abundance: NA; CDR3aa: CASSSRQGASTDTQYF; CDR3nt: TGTGCCAGCAGCTCTCGACAGGGGGCGAGCACAGATACGCAGTATTTT
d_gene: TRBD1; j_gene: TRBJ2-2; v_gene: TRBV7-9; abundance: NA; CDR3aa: CASSLRTGTGELFF; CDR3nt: TGTGCCAGCAGCCTGAGGACAGGTACCGGGGAGCTGTTTTTT
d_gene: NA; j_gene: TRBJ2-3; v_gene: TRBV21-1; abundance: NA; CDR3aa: CASSKVPMGSGLASDTQYF; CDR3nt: TGTGCCAGCAGCAAAGTTCCGATGGGTTCGGGACTAGCATCAGATACGCAGTATTTT
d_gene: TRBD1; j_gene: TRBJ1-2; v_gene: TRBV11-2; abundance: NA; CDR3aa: CASSLEGQGMGGYTF; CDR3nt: TGTGCCAGCAGCTTAGAGGGACAGGGGATGGGTGGCTACACCTTC
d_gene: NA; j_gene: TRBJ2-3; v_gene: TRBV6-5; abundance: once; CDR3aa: CASTAPGLSTDTQYF; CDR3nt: TGTGCCAGCACCGCGCCGGGACTCAGCACAGATACGCAGTATTTT
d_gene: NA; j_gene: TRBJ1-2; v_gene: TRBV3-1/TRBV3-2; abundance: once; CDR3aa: CASSTWSGNYGYTF; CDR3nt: TGTGCCAGCAGCACATGGTCAGGGAACTATGGCTACACCTTC
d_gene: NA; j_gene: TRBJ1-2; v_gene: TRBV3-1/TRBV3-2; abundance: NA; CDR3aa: CASSQEANYGYTF; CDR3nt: TGTGCCAGCAGCCAAGAGGCTAACTATGGCTACACCTTC
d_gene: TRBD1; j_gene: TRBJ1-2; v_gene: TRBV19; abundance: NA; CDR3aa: CASSGRQGSGYTF; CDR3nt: TGTGCCAGTAGTGGTCGACAGGGATCAGGCTACACCTTC
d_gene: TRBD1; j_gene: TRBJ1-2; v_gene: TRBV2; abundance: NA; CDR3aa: CASSPIGGGGYTF; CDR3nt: TGTGCCAGCAGCCCCATAGGGGGCGGCGGCTACACCTTC
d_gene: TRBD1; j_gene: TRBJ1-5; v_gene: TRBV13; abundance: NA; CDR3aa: CASSQTGNQPQHF; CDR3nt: TGTGCCAGCAGTCAGACAGGGAACCAGCCCCAGCATTTT
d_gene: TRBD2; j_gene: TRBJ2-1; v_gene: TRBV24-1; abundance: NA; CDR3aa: CATSAGTSGGHNEQFF; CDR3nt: TGTGCCACCAGTGCAGGGACTAGCGGGGGCCACAATGAGCAGTTCTTC
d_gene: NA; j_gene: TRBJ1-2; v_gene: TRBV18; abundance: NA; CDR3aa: CASSPNTGYRRQGYTF; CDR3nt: TGTGCCAGCTCACCGAATACCGGGTACAGACGTCAGGGCTACACCTTC
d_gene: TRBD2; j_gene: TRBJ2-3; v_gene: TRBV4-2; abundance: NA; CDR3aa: CASSQGPAGATTDTQYF; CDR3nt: TGTGCCAGCAGCCAAGGTCCAGCGGGGGCTACCACAGATACGCAGTATTTT
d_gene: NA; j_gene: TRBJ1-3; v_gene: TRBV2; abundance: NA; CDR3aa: CASGTAFGNTIYF; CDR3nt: TGTGCCAGCGGGACCGCGTTTGGAAACACCATATATTTT
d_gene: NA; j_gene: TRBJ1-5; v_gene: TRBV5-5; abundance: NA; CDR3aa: CASSPDYNQPQHF; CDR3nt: TGTGCCAGCAGCCCGGACTACAATCAGCCCCAGCATTTT
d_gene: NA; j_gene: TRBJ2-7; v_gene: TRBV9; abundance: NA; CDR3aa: CASTPDGGPYEQYF; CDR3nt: TGTGCCAGCACCCCCGACGGGGGGCCCTACGAGCAGTACTTC
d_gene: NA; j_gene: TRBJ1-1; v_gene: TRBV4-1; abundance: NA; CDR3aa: CASSQVYEEAPEAFF; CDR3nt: TGCGCCAGCAGCCAAGTTTACGAGGAAGCCCCTGAAGCTTTCTTT
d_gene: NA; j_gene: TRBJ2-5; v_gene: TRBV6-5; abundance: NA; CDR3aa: CASGRGGETQYF; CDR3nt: TGTGCCAGTGGGAGGGGGGGAGAGACCCAGTACTTC
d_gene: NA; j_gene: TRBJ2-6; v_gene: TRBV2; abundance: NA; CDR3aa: CASSRGYSGANVLTF; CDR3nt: TGTGCCAGCAGTAGGGGGTACTCTGGGGCCAACGTCCTGACTTTC
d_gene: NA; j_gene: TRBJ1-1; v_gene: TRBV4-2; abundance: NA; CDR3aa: CASSHTGRDTEAFF; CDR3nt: TGTGCCAGCAGCCATACTGGGAGGGACACTGAAGCTTTCTTT
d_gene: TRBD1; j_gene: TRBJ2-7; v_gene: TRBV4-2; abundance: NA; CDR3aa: CASSQDWTGTYEQYF; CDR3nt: TGTGCCAGCAGCCAAGATTGGACAGGGACCTACGAGCAGTACTTC
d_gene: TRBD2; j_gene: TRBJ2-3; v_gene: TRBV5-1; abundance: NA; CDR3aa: CASSSSGGTDTQYF; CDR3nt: TGCGCCAGCAGCTCTAGCGGGGGCACAGATACGCAGTATTTT
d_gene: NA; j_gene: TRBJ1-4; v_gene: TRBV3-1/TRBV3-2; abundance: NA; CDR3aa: CASSQDPTGYLGNEKLFF; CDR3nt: TGTGCCAGCAGCCAAGATCCCACAGGGTATCTGGGTAATGAAAAACTGTTTTTT
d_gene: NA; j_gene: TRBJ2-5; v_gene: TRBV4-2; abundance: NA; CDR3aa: CASSLGSIQETQYF; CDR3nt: TGTGCCAGCAGCCTAGGGTCGATCCAAGAGACCCAGTACTTC
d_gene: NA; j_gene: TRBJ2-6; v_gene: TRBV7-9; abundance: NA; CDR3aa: CASSPSGGGRDSGANVLTF; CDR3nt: TGTGCCAGCAGCCCTAGTGGGGGGGGCAGAGACTCTGGGGCCAACGTCCTGACTTTC
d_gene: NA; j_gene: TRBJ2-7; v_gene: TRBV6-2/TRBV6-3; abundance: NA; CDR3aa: CASSYGQNYEQYF; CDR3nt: TGTGCCAGCAGTTACGGGCAGAACTACGAGCAGTACTTC
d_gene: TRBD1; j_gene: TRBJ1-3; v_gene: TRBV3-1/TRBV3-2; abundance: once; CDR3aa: CASSLGPGTGGNTIYF; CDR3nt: TGTGCCAGCAGCCTCGGTCCCGGGACAGGGGGAAACACCATATATTTT
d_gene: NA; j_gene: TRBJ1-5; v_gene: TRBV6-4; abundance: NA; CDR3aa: CANMGSPQDNQPQHF; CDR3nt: TGTGCCAACATGGGGAGTCCTCAAGACAATCAGCCCCAGCATTTT
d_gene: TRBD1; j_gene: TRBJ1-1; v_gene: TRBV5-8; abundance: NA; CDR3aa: CASSLGTGSEAFF; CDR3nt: TGTGCCAGCAGCTTGGGGACAGGGAGTGAAGCTTTCTTT
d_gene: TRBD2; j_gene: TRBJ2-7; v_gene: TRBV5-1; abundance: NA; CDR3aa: CASSLSGGSYEQYF; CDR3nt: TGCGCCAGCAGCTTAAGCGGGGGCTCCTACGAGCAGTACTTC
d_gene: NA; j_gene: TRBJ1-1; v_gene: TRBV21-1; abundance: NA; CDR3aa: CASSDTGGGTEAFF; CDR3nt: TGTGCCAGCAGCGATACAGGGGGGGGGACTGAAGCTTTCTTT
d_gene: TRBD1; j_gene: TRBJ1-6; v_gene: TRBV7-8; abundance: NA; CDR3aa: CASSSQQGASPLHF; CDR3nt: TGTGCCAGCAGCTCGCAACAGGGGGCATCACCCCTCCACTTT
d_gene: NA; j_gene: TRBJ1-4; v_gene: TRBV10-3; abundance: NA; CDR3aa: CAIWAGASEKLFF; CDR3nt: TGTGCCATCTGGGCAGGGGCCAGCGAAAAACTGTTTTTT
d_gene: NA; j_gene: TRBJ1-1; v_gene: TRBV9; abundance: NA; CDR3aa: CASSAGVDRLDTEAFF; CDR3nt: TGTGCCAGCAGCGCTGGGGTCGACCGGTTGGACACTGAAGCTTTCTTT
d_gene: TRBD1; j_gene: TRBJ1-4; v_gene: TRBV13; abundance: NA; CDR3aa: CASSLVTGEGEKLFF; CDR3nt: TGTGCCAGCAGCTTAGTCACAGGGGAGGGGGAAAAACTGTTTTTT
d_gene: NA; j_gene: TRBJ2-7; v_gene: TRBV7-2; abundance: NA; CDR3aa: CASSLGAGIYEQYF; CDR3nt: TGTGCCAGCAGCTTAGGGGCAGGAATCTACGAGCAGTACTTC
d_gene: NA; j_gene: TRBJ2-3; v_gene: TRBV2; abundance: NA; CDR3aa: CASNQRQATDTQYF; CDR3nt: TGTGCCAGCAACCAACGACAGGCCACAGATACGCAGTATTTT
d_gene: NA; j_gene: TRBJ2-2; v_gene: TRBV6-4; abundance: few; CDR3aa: CASREVTNTGELFF; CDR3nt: TGTGCCAGCAGGGAAGTCACGAACACCGGGGAGCTGTTTTTT
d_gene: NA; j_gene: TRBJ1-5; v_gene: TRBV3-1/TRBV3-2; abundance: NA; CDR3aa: CASSQGRVDNQPQHF; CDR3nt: TGTGCCAGCAGCCAAGGCAGGGTCGACAATCAGCCCCAGCATTTT
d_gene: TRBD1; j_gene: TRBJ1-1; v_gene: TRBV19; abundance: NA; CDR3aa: CASSPGGSEAFF; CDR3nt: TGTGCCAGTAGCCCAGGGGGGAGCGAAGCTTTCTTT
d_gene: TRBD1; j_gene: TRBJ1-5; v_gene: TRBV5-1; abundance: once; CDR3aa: CASSNGQGQPQHF; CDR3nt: TGCGCCAGCAGCAACGGACAGGGTCAGCCCCAGCATTTT
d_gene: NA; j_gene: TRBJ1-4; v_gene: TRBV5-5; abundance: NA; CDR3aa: CASSLGDSYNEKLFF; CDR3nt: TGTGCCAGCAGCTTGGGTGACAGCTATAATGAAAAACTGTTTTTT
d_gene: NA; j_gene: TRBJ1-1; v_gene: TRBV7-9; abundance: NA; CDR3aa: CASTLRRGGGGLDFGTEAFF; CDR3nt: TGTGCCAGCACCCTACGACGAGGGGGGGGAGGATTAGATTTCGGCACTGAAGCTTTCTTT
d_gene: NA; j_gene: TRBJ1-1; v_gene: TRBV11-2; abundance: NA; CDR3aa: CASSLQERNTEAFF; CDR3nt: TGTGCCAGCAGCTTACAGGAGCGGAACACTGAAGCTTTCTTT
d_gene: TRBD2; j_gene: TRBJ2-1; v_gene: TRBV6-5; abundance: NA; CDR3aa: CASLRGDEQFF; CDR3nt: TGTGCCAGCCTTCGGGGGGATGAGCAGTTCTTC
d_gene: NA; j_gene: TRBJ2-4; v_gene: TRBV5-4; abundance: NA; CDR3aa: CASSLAGGQKNIQYF; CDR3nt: TGTGCCAGCAGCTTGGCCGGGGGACAGAAAAACATTCAGTACTTC
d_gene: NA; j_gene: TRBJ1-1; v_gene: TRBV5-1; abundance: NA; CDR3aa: CASSIAGHRNTEAFF; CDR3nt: TGCGCCAGCAGCATAGCGGGACACAGGAACACTGAAGCTTTCTTT
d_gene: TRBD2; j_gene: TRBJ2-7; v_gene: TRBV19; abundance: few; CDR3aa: CASSIALAAHYEQYF; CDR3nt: TGTGCCAGTAGTATAGCCCTAGCGGCCCACTACGAGCAGTACTTC
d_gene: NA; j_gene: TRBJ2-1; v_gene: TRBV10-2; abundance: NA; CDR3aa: CASSAGGEQFF; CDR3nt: TGCGCCAGCAGTGCAGGAGGTGAGCAGTTCTTC
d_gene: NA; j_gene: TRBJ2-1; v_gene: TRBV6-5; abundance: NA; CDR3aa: CASSYSKVYNEQFF; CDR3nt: TGTGCCAGCAGTTACTCGAAAGTCTACAATGAGCAGTTCTTC